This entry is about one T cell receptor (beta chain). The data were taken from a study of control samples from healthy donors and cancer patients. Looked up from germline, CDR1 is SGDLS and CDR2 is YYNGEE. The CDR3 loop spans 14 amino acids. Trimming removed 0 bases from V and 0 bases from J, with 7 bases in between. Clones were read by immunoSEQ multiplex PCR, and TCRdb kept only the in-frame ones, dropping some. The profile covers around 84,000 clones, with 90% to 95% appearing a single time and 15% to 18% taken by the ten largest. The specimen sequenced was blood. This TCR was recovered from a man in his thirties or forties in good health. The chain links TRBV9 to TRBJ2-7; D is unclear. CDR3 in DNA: TGTGCCAGCAGCGTAGAGGGAACCTCCTACGAGCAGTACTTC. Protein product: CASSVEGTSYEQYF. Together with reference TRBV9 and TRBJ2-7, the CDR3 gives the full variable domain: DSGVTQTPKHLITATGQRVTLRCSPRSGDLSVYWYQQSLDQGLQFLIQYYNGEERAKGNILERFSAQQFPDLHSELNLSSLELGDSALYFCASSVEGTSYEQYFGPGTRLTVT.